This is a list of T cell receptor beta chains from one sample in a study of blood T cell repertoires in COVID-19. Assay: immunoSEQ multiplex PCR; the TCRdb copy retains only in-frame clones and omits some. Of approximately 140,000 clones listed, 87% were seen once; the top ten hold 4% to 4.5%. Material for sequencing was peripheral blood. The receptor source for this set is a woman in her 40s with acute or convalescent COVID-19. CDR3s include the opening cysteine and the closing phenylalanine or tryptophan. The D gene is left open where the match is weak. Clone size is given for some rows only: seen once, a few or many times, or a class if the clone is expanded.

-	-	TRBJ2-5	TRBV14	TGTGCCAGCAGCCTCTCCCAAGAGACCCAGTACTTC	CASSLSQETQYF
-	-	TRBJ1-3	TRBV5-4	TGTGCCAGCAGCGTGACAGGCAGGAACACCATATATTTT	CASSVTGRNTIYF
TRBD2	-	TRBJ2-3	TRBV7-9	TGTGCCAGCAGCTTCCCCCACAAGGGACTAGCGGGGAGGGCAGATACGCAGTATTTT	CASSFPHKGLAGRADTQYF
TRBD1	-	TRBJ1-2	TRBV2	TGTGCCAGCAGTGTCCCAAGGGGGACAGGAGAGAGCTACACCTTC	CASSVPRGTGESYTF
TRBD1	-	TRBJ1-2	TRBV7-9	TGTGCCAGCAGCCCCGGACAGGGAGAAGGCTATGGCTACACCTTC	CASSPGQGEGYGYTF
-	-	TRBJ2-7	TRBV29-1	TGCAGCGTAGCGTACAAGACCTACGAGCAGTACTTC	CSVAYKTYEQYF
-	-	TRBJ1-2	TRBV25-1	TGTGCCAGCAGTGTACCTGGGACTGACGGCTACACCTTC	CASSVPGTDGYTF
TRBD1	once	TRBJ1-2	TRBV5-1	TGCGCCAGCAGCTTGGTTCAGGGGGAGAGCTATGGCTACACCTTC	CASSLVQGESYGYTF
TRBD2	-	TRBJ2-1	TRBV29-1	TGCAGCGTTGAGGGGACTAGCGGGAGGGGGAGTGTCGATGAGCAGTTCTTC	CSVEGTSGRGSVDEQFF
-	-	TRBJ2-2	TRBV9	TGTGCCAGCAGCATGGGAGCCTCCCTACCCACCGGGGAGCTGTTTTTT	CASSMGASLPTGELFF
TRBD2	-	TRBJ2-1	TRBV4-1	TGCGCCAGCAGCCAAGAAGCCACCGGGACTAGCGAGTTCTTC	CASSQEATGTSEFF
TRBD1	-	TRBJ1-4	TRBV11-2	TGTGCCAGCACCTCCGGGGACAGGGAGGAAAAACTGTTTTTT	CASTSGDREEKLFF
-	-	TRBJ1-4	TRBV6-5	TGTGCCAGCAGGGGAGGAGGATTCGAAAAACTGTTTTTT	CASRGGGFEKLFF
TRBD1	-	TRBJ1-1	TRBV6-6	TGTGCCAGCAGTTACCCGGGACAGGCCCACTCTGAAGCTTTCTTT	CASSYPGQAHSEAFF
-	-	TRBJ1-5	TRBV28	TGTGCCAGCAGTTTTCGGGGGACTGAGCAGAATCAGCCCCAGCATTTT	CASSFRGTEQNQPQHF
-	-	TRBJ1-6	TRBV19	TGTGCCAGTAGTATCTACCGGGACAAGGGCTATAATTCACCCCTCCACTTT	CASSIYRDKGYNSPLHF
-	-	TRBJ1-2	TRBV7-9	TGTGCCAGCAGCTTAGTGGGGCACGTCTATGGCTACACCTTC	CASSLVGHVYGYTF
TRBD2	-	TRBJ2-1	TRBV7-2	TGTGCCAGCAGGATGACTAGCGGGGGGATAAATGAGCAGTTCTTC	CASRMTSGGINEQFF